This passage covers 17 T cell receptor beta chains from one sample sequenced in a study of blood T cells in healthy people across ages. PCR was performed a second time for about 7 to 12 cycles using a sample-barcoded 5' primer and a J-beta primer mix. TCRdb analysed the 5' RACE reads with MiXCR anew, one entry per CDR3 protein. In the table there are some 1.5 million distinct CDR3 sequences, 35% to 45% of which are singletons. The sequencing sample was made of blood. The receptors derive from a woman aged 18-29 years in good health.

This clonotype was counted a few times. This chain joins TRBV5-1 and TRBJ2-7, with D possibly TRBD1 on 6 matching bases. The V gene's germline CDR1 is SGHRS and CDR2 YFSETQ. This CDR3 is 15 amino acids long. Between the trimmed V and J ends, which lost 3 bases and 6 bases, there was a span of 19 bases. The CDR3 sequence is CASSYTGLGGSEQYF. DNA for the CDR3: TGCGCCAGCAGCTATACTGGTTTAGGGGGATCCGAGCAGTACTTC.

The gene calls are TRBV20-1 and TRBJ2-1; 9 bases match TRBD2. J gave up 5 bases and V 0 bases, and 11 bases lay outside the gene matches. Germline CDR1 is DFQATT and CDR2 is SNEGSKA (reference sequence). This CDR3 contains 17 residues. The CDR3 reads CSARDITAGGPNNEQFF. The CDR3 coding sequence is TGCAGTGCTAGAGATATAACGGCGGGAGGGCCCAACAATGAGCAGTTCTTC.

About this clonotype itself: An end of the junction differs from the germline gene, which may be a read error. V gene TRBV7-6 combines with J gene TRBJ2-7; no reliable D call. The germline CDR1 and CDR2 sequences are SGHVS and FNYEAQ. The CDR3 has 13 amino acids. The CDR3 DNA is TGCGCCAGCAGCTTGAGTTTAGAATACGAGCAGTACTTC. Translation gives CASSLSLEYEQYF.

The gene calls are TRBV7-2 and TRBJ2-1; D gene ambiguous. This CDR3 has 13 residues. The germline gives CDR1 SGHTA, CDR2 FQGNSA. Trimming stripped 0 bases from V and 10 bases from J, with 10 bases between. This chain's CDR3 is CASSLARLTEQFF. The CDR3 nucleotides read TGTGCCAGCAGCTTAGCGCGTTTAACAGAGCAGTTCTTC.

The V call is TRBV20-1, the J call TRBJ2-1; unclear D gene. The CDR3 spans 12 residues. Per germline, CDR1 DFQATT and CDR2 SNEGSKA (reference sequence). V was cut by 3 bases and J by 6 bases, with 9 bases left in between. The CDR3 spells CSARIFFNEQFF. CDR3 nucleotide sequence: TGCAGTGCTAGGATATTTTTCAATGAGCAGTTCTTC.

This clonotype was observed a few times. The V call is TRBV12-3 or TRBV12-4, the J call TRBJ2-3, with 9 bases that match TRBD2. J gave up 4 bases and V 5 bases, and 7 bases lay outside the gene matches. This CDR3 has 15 amino acids. In DNA, the CDR3 is TGTGCCAGCAGTCGTGGCGGGAGGGACGCAGATACGCAGTATTTT. Translation gives CASSRGGRDADTQYF.

This chain joins TRBV21-1 and TRBJ1-2. TRBV21-1 constitutes a pseudogene. This CDR3 spans 14 amino acids. The CDR3 here is CASSKVSRSYGYTF. Written as DNA, the CDR3 is TGTGCCAGCAGCAAAGTCAGTCGGTCTTATGGCTACACCTTC.

Regarding this clonotype: This may come from a read error, since a much larger clone is one base off. The gene calls are TRBV2 and TRBJ2-5; D is unclear. Germline CDR1 and CDR2: SNHLY and FYNNEI. Trimming left V 4 bases short and J 11 bases short, with 11 bases between. The CDR3 runs to 11 residues. CDR3 coding DNA: TGTGCCAGCAGTGGGATGGCAAAGCAGTACTTC. Protein sequence: CASSGMAKQYF.

This chain joins TRBV7-6 and TRBJ2-7, with TRBD1 as a possible D gene (6 bases). The closer fit of TRBJ2-5 to the DNA end suggests the J call may be wrong. Germline V gene sequence: CDR1 SGHVS, CDR2 FNYEAQ. CDR3 length equals 14 residues. CDR3 region: CASSPGQSGETQYF. CDR3 nucleotide sequence: TGTGCCAGCAGTCCAGGACAGTCGGGAGAGACCCAGTACTTC.

This CDR3 reads CSAIITDGYTF. The CDR3 DNA sequence: TGCAGTGCTATCATAACGGATGGCTACACCTTC. J is TRBJ1-2 and V is TRBV20-1; the D is unclear. The CDR3 consists of 11 residues. Trimming took off 4 bases at V and 6 bases at J, with 9 bases between the two ends. The germline CDR1 and CDR2 sequences are DFQATT and SNEGSKA (reference sequence).

This sequence joins TRBV29-1 and TRBJ1-1, with D perhaps matching TRBD1 (5 bases). The CDR3 consists of 13 residues. The V end was cut by 4 bases, the J end by 3 bases, with 12 bases between. The V gene's germline CDR1 is SQVTM and CDR2 ANQGSEA. The CDR3 is CSVARDMDTEAFF. The CDR3 nucleotides read TGCAGCGTTGCCAGGGATATGGACACTGAAGCTTTCTTT.

This clonotype was seen ten or more times. The gene calls are TRBV12-3 or TRBV12-4 and TRBJ1-4, with D possibly being TRBD1 (5 bases). Trimming took 2 bases from V and 8 from J, leaving 12 bases between them. The CDR3 loop spans 14 amino acids. Here the CDR3 reads CASSLSGMEEKLFF. The CDR3 region has the DNA TGTGCCAGCAGTTTATCAGGGATGGAGGAAAAACTGTTTTTT.

The chain is built from TRBV11-3 and TRBJ1-5, with D possibly matching TRBD1 (5 bases). V lost 11 bases and J lost 2, with 16 bases in between. CDR3 size: 14 residues. CDR1 and CDR2 from the germline V gene are SGHNT and YENEEA. CDR3 DNA: TGTGCCGCACTAAGGGGTAAACGCAATCAGCCCCAGCATTTT. Its protein is CAALRGKRNQPQHF.

J is TRBJ2-2 and V is TRBV20-1; D gene uncertain. There are 15 residues in the CDR3. V lost 3 bases and J lost 1, with 12 bases in between. CDR1 is DFQATT and CDR2 is SNEGSKA in the germline V gene (reference sequence). CDR3 loop: CSASRPEENTGELFF. The CDR3 region has the DNA TGCAGTGCTAGTCGACCAGAAGAGAACACCGGGGAGCTGTTTTTT.

The chain links TRBV2 to TRBJ2-3; no clear D. CDR1 and CDR2 (germline): SNHLY, FYNNEI. V lost 5 bases to trimming and J lost 0 bases, with 12 bases between them. The CDR3 has 15 residues. CDR3 coding DNA: TGTGCCAGCAGTTCTCAGCGCTCTAGCACAGATACGCAGTATTTT. This sequence encodes CASSSQRSSTDTQYF.

There are a few counts of this clonotype. V and J are TRBV7-8 and TRBJ2-5; TRBD1 or TRBD2 may be the D gene (5 bases each). Trimming removed 6 bases at V and 0 bases at J, with 26 bases between. The CDR3 is 19 amino acids. CDR1 SGHVS and CDR2 FQNEAQ come from the germline V gene. CDR3 sequence: CASSIKDGTKIPYQETQYF. CDR3 nucleotide sequence: TGTGCCAGCAGTATCAAAGACGGGACCAAAATCCCCTACCAAGAGACCCAGTACTTC.

This chain links TRBV7-9 with TRBJ2-1; D is unresolved. The J call may be mistaken, given a closer DNA end match to TRBJ2-7. From germline, CDR1 is SEHNR and CDR2 FQNEAQ (reference sequence). The CDR3 loop spans 15 amino acids. The CDR3 here is CASIRFPDSYNEQYF. CDR3 bases: TGTGCCAGTATACGGTTTCCTGACTCCTACAATGAGCAGTACTTC.